This TCR beta chain came from a study of cytomegalovirus exposure and HLA in healthy donors. Background on the study: The platform used for the roughly 130 validation repertoires matched that of the 666 first-cohort repertoires, a later analysis reported.

The CDR3 sequence is 14 residues long. Germline-derived CDR1 and CDR2 are LNHNV and YYDKDF (reference sequence). Trimming took 4 bases from V and 2 from J, leaving 11 bases between them. Here immunoSEQ multiplex PCR was the method, and the copy in TCRdb shows in-frame clones only, minus some. The table records some 69,000 clones, 96% of them present only once. Study-level results: The tendency of first-cohort TCR clusters to co-occur in the approximately 120 validation repertoires was identified by a subsequent analysis. Many donors carried some public TCRs, although rarity characterized most TCR sequences.

Regarding this clone: Its antigen remains unknown.

This clonotype was obtained from a woman aged 18-29 years in good health and CMV-seropositive. Sequenced sample: PBMCs. The V and J genes are TRBV15 and TRBJ2-5, with D unclear. The CDR3 sequence: CATSILSGQETQYF. The CDR3 region has the DNA TGTGCCACCAGCATCCTCTCCGGGCAAGAGACCCAGTACTTC.